The 27 T cell receptor beta chains listed next were all sequenced from one sample in a study of spatial heterogeneity in lung cancer. Time point denoted: sample taken at primary tumor resection. Whole RNA was taken from tumor, nontumor lung or frozen PBMC; it was then sequenced unsorted. TCRdb reprocessed the 5' RACE reads via MiXCR and lists one record per CDR3 protein. The sample yields about 50,000 distinct CDR3 sequences, 7.5% to 8% seen once. The sequences come from PBMCs, collected at surgery. These receptor sequences come from a female donor with early-stage non-small cell lung cancer.

This chain links TRBV7-2 with TRBJ2-3; 10 bases match TRBD1. This CDR3 is 19 amino acids long. In germline, CDR1 is SGHTA, CDR2 FQGNSA. After removal of 5 bases from V and 3 bases from J, the junction contained 17 bases not matched to a gene. In DNA, the CDR3 is TGTGCCAGCAGCGTAGGCCGGGACAGGGGCCTGAAGTGGACAGATACGCAGTATTTT. Its protein is CASSVGRDRGLKWTDTQYF.

This clonotype was detected ten times or more. This chain connects TRBV7-9 to TRBJ2-7, with 8 nucleotides matching TRBD1. Losses at the gene ends were 4 bases for V and 2 bases for J; bases not matched to a gene: 1. CDR1 and CDR2 (germline): SEHNR, FQNEAQ (reference sequence). This CDR3 has 13 amino acids. CDR3 sequence reads: CASSSTGAYEQYF. The DNA of the CDR3 is TGTGCCAGCAGCTCGACAGGGGCCTACGAGCAGTACTTC.

CDR3 DNA sequence: TGTGCCAGCAGTCTACTCACCGGGACTAGTCACACCGGGGAGCTGTTTTTT. It translates to CASSLLTGTSHTGELFF. The genes are TRBV27 and TRBJ2-2, with 8 bases identical to TRBD2. CDR3 size: 17 residues. With 5 bases clipped from V and 3 bases from J, the junction kept 11 bases outside the gene matches. The germline CDR1 and CDR2 sequences are MNHEY and SMNVEV (reference sequence).

This clonotype came up a few times. This chain uses TRBV7-9 with TRBJ2-3; TRBD1 matches 9 bases. The CDR3 covers 17 residues. Per germline, CDR1 SEHNR and CDR2 FQNEAQ (reference sequence). V lost 4 bases, J lost 5 bases, and 13 bases stayed unmatched. The CDR3 sequence is CASSSTRQGVRGDTQYF. CDR3 nucleotides: TGTGCCAGCAGCTCCACCCGACAGGGGGTACGGGGAGATACGCAGTATTTT. Using reference TRBV7-9 and TRBJ2-3 for the parts outside the CDR3, the full variable domain is DTGVSQNPRHKITKRGQNVTFRCDPISEHNRLYWYRQTLGQGPEFLTYFQNEAQLEKSRLLSDRFSAERPKGSFSTLEIQRTEQGDSAMYLCASSSTRQGVRGDTQYFGPGTRLTVL.

In regard to this clonotype: Just one base apart from a much larger clone, this may be a read error. This chain uses TRBV15 with TRBJ2-3, with 7 bases matching TRBD2. There are 14 residues in the CDR3. The germline V gene encodes CDR1 LNHNV and CDR2 YYDKDF (reference sequence). Trimming cost V 5 bases and J 0 bases; bases outside gene matches: 2. The CDR3 nucleotides are TGTGCCACCAGCCGGGGGGAGAGCACAGATACGCAGTATTTT. This gives the protein CATSRGESTDTQYF.

The chain employs TRBV27 and TRBJ1-2; 8 bases map to TRBD1. Losses at the gene ends were 5 bases for V and 8 bases for J; bases not matched to a gene: 22. Germline assignment: CDR1 MNHEY and CDR2 SMNVEV (reference sequence). This CDR3 is built from 18 residues. The CDR3: CASSKEIKFGQGLRGYTF. The CDR3 DNA reads as TGTGCCAGCAGTAAAGAGATTAAATTTGGACAGGGCTTAAGGGGCTACACCTTC.

This chain joins TRBV3-1 and TRBJ2-1; D call uncertain. This CDR3 has 12 residues. Germline assignment: CDR1 LGHDT and CDR2 YNNKEL (reference sequence). V gave up 0 bases and J gave up 12 bases, with 9 bases separating them. The CDR3 nucleotides are TGTGCCAGCAGCCAAGATATAAGTGCGCAGTTCTTC. Its protein product is CASSQDISAQFF.

In DNA form, the CDR3 reads TGTGCTAGTGGCCCGGACAGGGCTGAGACCCAGTACTTC. Translation gives CASGPDRAETQYF. The J gene is TRBJ2-5, the V gene TRBV12-5, with TRBD1 matching 8 bases. Germline V CDR1 and CDR2: LGHNT, FRNRAP. This CDR3 is 13 amino acids long. Unmatched junction bases numbered 5, after V lost 6 bases and J lost 5 bases.

This chain connects TRBV5-1 to TRBJ2-7, with D perhaps matching TRBD1 (6 bases). V was trimmed by 1 base and J by 5 bases, leaving 13 bases between them. The CDR3 runs 14 residues. Germline-derived CDR1 and CDR2 are SGHRS and YFSETQ. The CDR3 sequence is CASSLLGATNEQYF. CDR3 nucleotide sequence: TGCGCCAGCAGCTTGCTGGGGGCGACCAACGAGCAGTACTTC.

This clonotype was counted between two and nine times. The chain has TRBV24-1 and TRBJ2-1; a possible D gene is TRBD1 (5 bases). This CDR3 has 15 amino acids. Trimming removed 3 bases at V and 2 bases at J, with 10 bases between. CDR1 is KGHDR, CDR2 SFDVKD, per germline. The DNA for the CDR3 is TGTGCCACCAGTGATAAGGACACCGCCTACAATGAGCAGTTCTTC. Amino acid sequence: CATSDKDTAYNEQFF.

The chain couples TRBV6-2 or TRBV6-3 to TRBJ1-1, with D possibly being TRBD1 (5 bases). The CDR3 has 16 amino acids. CDR1 and CDR2 from the germline V gene are MNHEY and SVGEGT. Trimming left V 4 bases short and J 0 bases short, with 15 bases between. CDR3 DNA sequence: TGTGCCAGCAGTTCCTACCCGGGACGGATGAACACTGAAGCTTTCTTT. It yields the protein CASSSYPGRMNTEAFF.

This clonotype appeared many times. V is TRBV20-1 and J is TRBJ2-3; 9 nucleotides line up with TRBD2. Germline assignment: CDR1 DFQATT and CDR2 SNEGSKA (reference sequence). J lost 1 base, V lost 1 base, and 6 bases had no gene match. The CDR3 covers 16 residues. DNA for the CDR3: TGCAGTGCTAGAGCGGTAGCGGGGGCCCGCACAGATACGCAGTATTTT. Translated: CSARAVAGARTDTQYF.

This clonotype was seen many times. The chain joins TRBV6-2 or TRBV6-3 to TRBJ2-2; D perhaps matches TRBD2 (5 bases). V dropped 0 bases and J dropped 0 bases, with 17 bases sitting between them. The CDR3 consists of 19 residues. Germline V CDR1 and CDR2: MNHEY, SVGEGT. This CDR3 is CASSYSRLARVSNTGELFF. DNA for the CDR3: TGTGCCAGCAGTTACTCGAGACTCGCGAGGGTTTCGAACACCGGGGAGCTGTTTTTT.

This clonotype was found many times. The DNA for the CDR3 is TGCAGTGTAAGGGACAGCCTATGGGGCACTGAAGCTTTCTTT. Translated, it gives CSVRDSLWGTEAFF. This chain joins TRBV20-1 and TRBJ1-1; 7 positions agree with TRBD1. Germline V gene sequence: CDR1 DFQATT, CDR2 SNEGSKA (reference sequence). This CDR3 is built from 14 residues. The trim removed 7 bases at V and 4 bases at J, leaving 12 bases unmatched.

This clonotype has at least ten counts. The chain combines TRBV10-3 with TRBJ2-7, with 8 bases identical to TRBD1. This CDR3 is 12 amino acids long. CDR1 and CDR2 from the germline V gene are ENHRY and SYGVKD. The V gene end was trimmed by 4 bases and the J gene end by 6 bases; junction bases not matched to a gene: 2. This CDR3 is CAISGTGSEQYF. CDR3 in DNA: TGTGCCATCAGTGGGACAGGGAGCGAGCAGTACTTC.

This chain connects TRBV6-2 or TRBV6-3 to TRBJ2-1, with D tentatively TRBD1 (7 bases). This CDR3 has 14 amino acids. The V end was cut by 10 bases, the J end by 3 bases, with 16 bases between. Germline V gene sequence: CDR1 MNHEY, CDR2 SVGEGT. The CDR3 coding sequence is TGTGCCACTGACAGGGCGCGGGACTACAATGAGCAGTTCTTC. Its protein product is CATDRARDYNEQFF.

This clonotype showed up many times. V is TRBV7-8 and J is TRBJ1-3; unclear D gene. The CDR3 runs to 14 residues. V gave up 5 bases and J gave up 2 bases, with 10 bases separating them. Germline V CDR1 and CDR2: SGHVS, FQNEAQ. CDR3 DNA sequence: TGTGCCAGCAGCCCTCGGACGGCTGGAAACACCATATATTTT. This translates into CASSPRTAGNTIYF.

To note about this clonotype: The junction does not match germline at one end; this may be a read error. V usage is TRBV7-7 and J usage is TRBJ2-1, with 11 bases lining up with TRBD2. The CDR3 length is 15 residues. Germline V gene lookup returns CDR1 SSHAT and CDR2 FNYEAQ (reference sequence). DNA of the CDR3: TGTGCTAGCAGTCCCGGGACTAGCGGTTTCAATGAGCAGTTCTTC. This gives the protein CASSPGTSGFNEQFF.

This clonotype was detected ten times or more. The CDR3 DNA sequence: TGTGCCATCAGTGAGGTTCGGGCCGCCAGCTCTGGAAACACCATATATTTT. It encodes CAISEVRAASSGNTIYF. The chain joins TRBV10-3 to TRBJ1-3; D uncertain. CDR3 length equals 17 residues. Trimming took 2 bases from V and 0 from J, leaving 14 bases between them. Per the germline V gene, CDR1 is ENHRY and CDR2 is SYGVKD.

The chain couples TRBV12-3 or TRBV12-4 to TRBJ1-3; D remains unclear. V lost 6 bases and J lost 0, with 9 bases in between. The CDR3 extends over 14 amino acids. CDR3 nucleotides: TGTGCCAGCAGGGGCAGTAGCTCTGGAAACACCATATATTTT. Protein sequence: CASRGSSSGNTIYF.

This chain joins TRBV20-1 and TRBJ1-4; unclear D gene. V lost 6 bases and J lost 8, with 10 bases in between. CDR3 length equals 11 residues. The V gene's germline CDR1 is DFQATT and CDR2 SNEGSKA (reference sequence). CDR3 amino acids: CSAAAKEKLFF. DNA for the CDR3: TGCAGTGCCGCAGCGAAGGAAAAACTGTTTTTT.

This clonotype appeared a few times. V is TRBV7-2 and J is TRBJ1-1; D unclear. There are 12 residues in the CDR3. Trimming took 2 bases from V and 4 from J, leaving 5 bases between them. Germline assignment: CDR1 SGHTA and CDR2 FQGNSA. CDR3 sequence (DNA): TGTGCCAGCAGCTTAATGGGCACTGAAGCTTTCTTT. This gives the protein CASSLMGTEAFF.

This clonotype was counted only a few times. The rearrangement joins TRBV7-2 to TRBJ2-7, with 8 bases that match TRBD2. Germline CDR1 is SGHTA and CDR2 is FQGNSA. Trimming removed 4 bases from V and 6 bases from J; junction bases left unmatched: 11. This CDR3 is 15 amino acids long. The CDR3 region is CASSSPLAGGSEQYF. The CDR3 nucleotides read TGTGCCAGCAGCTCCCCCTTGGCGGGGGGTTCCGAGCAGTACTTC.

This clonotype was found many times. The V and J genes are TRBV7-9 and TRBJ1-2, with D perhaps matching TRBD1 (5 bases). Germline V gives CDR1 SEHNR, CDR2 FQNEAQ (reference sequence). The CDR3 has 16 amino acids. The V end was cut by 7 bases, the J end by 3 bases, with 21 bases between. Here the CDR3 DNA reads TGTGCCAGCACCTTCTGGGGGGATCAGTCGGACTATGGCTACACCTTC. As protein: CASTFWGDQSDYGYTF. Using reference TRBV7-9 and TRBJ1-2 for the parts outside the CDR3, the full variable domain is DTGVSQNPRHKITKRGQNVTFRCDPISEHNRLYWYRQTLGQGPEFLTYFQNEAQLEKSRLLSDRFSAERPKGSFSTLEIQRTEQGDSAMYLCASTFWGDQSDYGYTFGSGTRLTVV.

This clonotype was seen at least ten times. For the CDR3, the DNA is TGTGCCTTAAACCCTAGCGGCAGCCCCCTAGATACGCAGTATTTT. The encoded protein is CALNPSGSPLDTQYF. This chain links TRBV30 with TRBJ2-3; 7 bases agree with TRBD2. V lost 7 bases to trimming and J lost 5 bases; unmatched junction nucleotides: 15. Germline CDR1 is GTSNPN and CDR2 is SVGIG (reference sequence). This CDR3 has 15 residues.

There are many counts of this clonotype. J is TRBJ2-2 and V is TRBV27; D could derive from TRBD1 or TRBD2 (5 bases each). The germline V and J ends were trimmed by 4 bases and 6 bases, with 15 bases remaining between them. This CDR3 has 15 residues. Germline CDR1 is MNHEY and CDR2 is SMNVEV (reference sequence). In DNA, the CDR3 is TGTGCCAGCAGTTCCCCGGGACGTTCCCCCGGGGAGCTGTTTTTT. This gives the protein CASSSPGRSPGELFF.

As for this clonotype: This may arise from a read error, as a much more abundant clone is one base away. A read error is likely, as this CDR3 ends without the conserved phenylalanine or tryptophan. The chain recombines TRBV2 with TRBJ2-7; 7 bases are shared with TRBD1. Germline V CDR1 and CDR2: SNHLY, FYNNEI. CDR3 size: 13 residues. Trimming at V came to 6 bases and at J to 2 bases, leaving 4 bases not matched to a gene. CDR3 region: CASSKTGAYEQYL. The CDR3 DNA sequence: TGTGCCAGCAGCAAAACAGGGGCCTACGAGCAGTACTTA.